Included here is one TCR beta chain sequence, with context. What it binds is unknown. Libraries were prepared by immunoSEQ multiplex PCR; TCRdb keeps only in-frame clonotypes and omits some of them. The data contain approximately 200,000 clones, 80% to 90% of them singletons. The sample belongs to a study of cytomegalovirus exposure and HLA in healthy donors. Study outcomes and limitations: Rare TCR sequences predominated, though certain public TCRs were found in many donors. Using the classifier, cytomegalovirus status was reportedly diagnosed with high specificity and sensitivity. Overall, approximately 150 TCR beta chains were annotated as cytomegalovirus-associated.

While the first cohort had fewer than 850 subjects, the donors belonged to the separate validation cohort of more than 95 subjects. Germline CDR1 is SQVTM and CDR2 is ANQGSEA. V lost 4 bases and J 0 bases, leaving 10 bases between the germline ends. The CDR3 loop spans 13 amino acids. This receptor was obtained from a woman aged 25 to 39 in good health and CMV-seronegative. Sample: PBMCs. The V gene is TRBV29-1, the J gene TRBJ2-7; weak D call: TRBD2 (5 bases). CDR3 residues: CSVAGITSYEQYF. The CDR3, as DNA: TGCAGCGTTGCCGGGATTACCTCCTACGAGCAGTACTTC.